These T cell receptor beta chains were read from a single sample in a study of blood T cell repertoires in COVID-19. Some clones are missing from TCRdb's copy, which holds only in-frame ones; the method was immunoSEQ multiplex PCR. The sample consists of 130,000 or so clones, around 80% of them appearing once. Sequencing input: peripheral blood. The receptors stem from a middle-aged man with acute or convalescent COVID-19. Both conserved end residues are part of each CDR3. A D gene is named only where the DNA matches it firmly. The listing skips clone size in some rows; elsewhere it reads once, few, many or a size class.

TRBV5-8,-,-,16,TRBJ1-2,TGTGCCAGCAGCTTCTACAGGGTTGATGCAGACTATGGCTACACCTTC,CASSFYRVDADYGYTF
TRBV10-3,-,-,14,TRBJ1-5,TGTGCCACCACCTTGGACAGAAACAATCAGCCCCAGCATTTT,CATTLDRNNQPQHF
TRBV6-5,TRBD1,few,15,TRBJ2-1,TGTGCCAGCAGACCCCACGGGACAGGGGGCGATGAGCAGTTCTTC,CASRPHGTGGDEQFF
TRBV27,-,-,14,TRBJ1-3,TGTGCCAGCAGGCCCTATGGCTCTGGAAACACCATATATTTT,CASRPYGSGNTIYF
TRBV10-1,-,-,14,TRBJ2-3,TGCGCCAGCAGTAAGCAGGGCAGCACAGATACGCAGTATTTT,CASSKQGSTDTQYF
TRBV6-6,-,-,13,TRBJ2-2,TGTGCCAGCAGTTACATAGACACCGGGGAGCTGTTTTTT,CASSYIDTGELFF
TRBV5-4,TRBD1,-,14,TRBJ1-6,TGTGCCAGCAGCTTAGGACAGGGTGGATCACCCCTCCACTTT,CASSLGQGGSPLHF
TRBV6-2/TRBV6-3,-,-,15,TRBJ1-4,TGTGCCAGCAGACCTACAGGGACGGGCAATGAAAAACTGTTTTTT,CASRPTGTGNEKLFF
TRBV20-1,TRBD2,-,15,TRBJ2-7,TGCAGTGCTAGTAGACTAGCGGGGGACCCCTACGAGCAGTACTTC,CSASRLAGDPYEQYF
TRBV19,-,-,15,TRBJ1-6,TGTGCCAGTAGTAGCCCCAGGGATCGTAAGTCACCCCTCCACTTT,CASSSPRDRKSPLHF
TRBV9,-,few,14,TRBJ2-2,TGTGCCAGCAGCCCTCAGTCGAACACCGGGGAGCTGTTTTTT,CASSPQSNTGELFF
TRBV11-2,TRBD1,-,12,TRBJ1-2,TGTGCCAGCAGCGGCCGGGACAGGCCTTACACCTTC,CASSGRDRPYTF
TRBV5-1,-,-,14,TRBJ1-2,TGCGCCAGCAGCGCCGCACAGGGTAACTATGGCTACACCTTC,CASSAAQGNYGYTF
TRBV18,TRBD1,-,12,TRBJ1-2,TGTGCCAGCTCACCAGAAGAGGGGGCAGAGACCTTC,CASSPEEGAETF
TRBV6-5,-,-,11,TRBJ1-2,TGTGCCAGCCACAGGGTGTACGGCTACACCTTC,CASHRVYGYTF
TRBV5-6,-,-,16,TRBJ1-3,TGTGCCAGCAGCTCGACCTCAGGATTCTCTGGAAACACCATATATTTT,CASSSTSGFSGNTIYF
TRBV29-1,TRBD1,-,15,TRBJ2-7,TGCAGCGCCCGAGTGGGGACAGGAGTGGACTACGAGCAGTACTTC,CSARVGTGVDYEQYF
TRBV19,TRBD1,-,14,TRBJ1-4,TGTGCCAGTGGAGACAGGGGGCGCGTTGAAAAACTGTTTTTT,CASGDRGRVEKLFF
TRBV18,TRBD1,many,15,TRBJ1-2,TGTGCCAGCTCACTTAACAGTGTGACAGGGGTCGGCTACACCTTC,CASSLNSVTGVGYTF
TRBV29-1,-,-,13,TRBJ1-1,TGCAGCGTTGTAAAACAGGGTGAAGGTGAAGCTTTCTTT,CSVVKQGEGEAFF